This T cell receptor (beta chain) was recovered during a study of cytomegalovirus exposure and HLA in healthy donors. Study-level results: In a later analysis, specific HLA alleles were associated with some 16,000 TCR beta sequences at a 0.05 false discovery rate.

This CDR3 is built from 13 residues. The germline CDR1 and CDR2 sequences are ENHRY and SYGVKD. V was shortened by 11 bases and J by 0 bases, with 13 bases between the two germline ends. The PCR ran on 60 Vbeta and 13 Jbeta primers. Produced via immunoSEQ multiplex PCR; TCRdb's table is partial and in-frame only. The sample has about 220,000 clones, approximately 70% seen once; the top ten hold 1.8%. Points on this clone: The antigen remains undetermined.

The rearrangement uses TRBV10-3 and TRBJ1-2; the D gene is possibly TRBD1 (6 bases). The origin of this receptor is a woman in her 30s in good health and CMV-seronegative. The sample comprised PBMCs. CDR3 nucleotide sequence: TGTGCCGCCTCAGGGGCCTCTAACTATGGCTACACCTTC. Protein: CAASGASNYGYTF.